Listed below are T cell receptor beta chains from one sample, sequenced in a study of T cells after yellow fever vaccination. TCRdb re-derived calls from the 5' RACE reads in MiXCR, one entry per CDR3 protein. The sample shows 150,000 to 200,000 distinct CDR3 sequences, approximately 9.7% of them seen only once. This material consisted of CD8+ T cells sorted from PBMCs, taken 45 days after the yellow fever booster vaccination. The receptors come from a man aged 18 to 29 who received the YFV17D yellow fever vaccine. Both conserved end residues are part of each CDR3. Fields, in order: D gene, V gene, J gene, clone size, CDR3 protein, CDR3 DNA. The D gene is left open where the match is weak. Only part of the rows carry a size: once, few, many, or a class if the clone is expanded.

D: TRBD2
V: TRBV19
J: TRBJ2-3
size: .
CDR3: CASSIGGIDTQYF
DNA: TGTGCCAGTAGTATCGGGGGGATAGATACGCAGTATTTT

D: .
V: TRBV29-1
J: TRBJ1-1
size: .
CDR3: CSGGAHLNTEAFF
DNA: TGCAGCGGAGGGGCTCACCTGAACACTGAAGCTTTCTTT

D: .
V: TRBV7-3
J: TRBJ2-3
size: few
CDR3: CASSQATDTQYF
DNA: TGTGCCAGCAGCCAAGCAACAGATACGCAGTATTTT

D: TRBD1
V: TRBV7-9
J: TRBJ2-5
size: few
CDR3: CASSELTGGATETQYF
DNA: TGTGCCAGCAGCGAGCTCACAGGGGGCGCGACCGAGACCCAGTACTTC

D: .
V: TRBV24-1
J: TRBJ2-1
size: few
CDR3: CATSAPGKVGSEQFF
DNA: TGTGCCACCAGTGCCCCGGGGAAAGTTGGGTCTGAGCAGTTCTTC

D: TRBD2
V: TRBV5-5
J: TRBJ2-1
size: few
CDR3: CASSLNSGGLYNEQFF
DNA: TGTGCCAGCAGCTTGAACAGCGGGGGCCTTTACAATGAGCAGTTCTTC

D: TRBD1
V: TRBV7-9
J: TRBJ2-1
size: many
CDR3: CASSSGQGAHMEQFF
DNA: TGTGCCAGCAGCTCTGGACAGGGGGCTCATATGGAGCAGTTCTTC

D: TRBD1
V: TRBV11-2
J: TRBJ2-1
size: .
CDR3: CASSLGGGQGSFF
DNA: TGTGCCAGCAGCTTAGGAGGGGGACAGGGGTCGTTCTTC

D: TRBD1
V: TRBV7-2
J: TRBJ2-5
size: once
CDR3: CASSPRDRGTVTQYF
DNA: TGTGCCAGCAGCCCGCGGGACAGGGGAACTGTGACCCAGTACTTC

D: .
V: TRBV6-2/TRBV6-3
J: TRBJ2-3
size: .
CDR3: CASSYGRADTQYF
DNA: TGTGCCAGCAGTTACGGTCGGGCAGATACGCAGTATTTT

D: .
V: TRBV27
J: TRBJ2-7
size: few
CDR3: CASSLLGGYEQYF
DNA: TGTGCCAGCAGTTTACTGGGGGGCTACGAGCAGTACTTC

D: TRBD1
V: TRBV10-3
J: TRBJ2-5
size: few
CDR3: CAISESGRDSQETQYF
DNA: TGTGCCATCAGTGAGTCGGGACGGGACAGCCAAGAGACCCAGTACTTC

D: .
V: TRBV6-2/TRBV6-3
J: TRBJ2-7
size: few
CDR3: CASSGNAEGSYEQYF
DNA: TGTGCCAGCAGTGGAAATGCGGAGGGGTCGTACGAGCAGTACTTC

D: TRBD2
V: TRBV20-1
J: TRBJ2-1
size: few
CDR3: CSARDPRGTSSEVDNEQFF
DNA: TGCAGTGCTAGAGATCCGCGGGGGACTAGCAGCGAAGTGGACAATGAGCAGTTCTTC

D: .
V: TRBV7-9
J: TRBJ1-4
size: .
CDR3: CASSFLGKLFF
DNA: TGTGCCAGCAGCTTTCTCGGAAAACTGTTTTTT

D: .
V: TRBV10-3
J: TRBJ1-1
size: few
CDR3: CATSQGMNTEAFF
DNA: TGTGCCACCAGTCAGGGCATGAACACTGAAGCTTTCTTT

D: .
V: TRBV7-9
J: TRBJ2-7
size: many
CDR3: CATGRSYEQYF
DNA: TGTGCCACCGGGCGCTCGTACGAGCAGTACTTC

D: .
V: TRBV11-2
J: TRBJ2-1
size: few
CDR3: CATTPGTTRYNEQFF
DNA: TGTGCCACCACCCCCGGGACGACGCGATACAATGAGCAGTTCTTC

D: .
V: TRBV6-5
J: TRBJ1-6
size: .
CDR3: CASSLTGLNSPLHF
DNA: TGTGCCAGCAGCCTGACAGGACTCAATTCACCCCTCCACTTT

D: .
V: TRBV5-1
J: TRBJ2-5
size: .
CDR3: CASSWPEETQYF
DNA: TGCGCCAGCAGCTGGCCAGAAGAGACCCAGTACTTC

D: .
V: TRBV6-2/TRBV6-3
J: TRBJ1-5
size: .
CDR3: CASSYINQPQHF
DNA: TGTGCCAGCAGTTATATCAATCAGCCCCAGCATTTT

D: TRBD1
V: TRBV4-1
J: TRBJ2-7
size: .
CDR3: CASSQVTGLTYEQYF
DNA: TGCGCCAGCAGCCAAGTGACAGGGTTGACCTACGAGCAGTACTTC

D: TRBD1
V: TRBV27
J: TRBJ1-2
size: .
CDR3: CASGTGTWGGYTF
DNA: TGTGCCAGCGGGACAGGGACTTGGGGTGGCTACACCTTC

D: TRBD1
V: TRBV20-1
J: TRBJ2-5
size: few
CDR3: CSARPTTGASGTQYF
DNA: TGCAGTGCTAGGCCTACCACAGGGGCTTCGGGTACCCAGTACTTC

D: TRBD2
V: TRBV7-2
J: TRBJ2-7
size: .
CDR3: CASSLGLAGVGEQYF
DNA: TGTGCCAGCAGCCTAGGACTAGCGGGGGTCGGCGAGCAGTACTTC

D: TRBD1
V: TRBV7-9
J: TRBJ1-6
size: .
CDR3: CASTRTGEEDSPLHF
DNA: TGTGCCAGCACCAGAACAGGGGAGGAAGATTCACCCCTCCACTTT

D: TRBD2
V: TRBV15
J: TRBJ2-7
size: many
CDR3: CATSLGTSGVYEQYF
DNA: TGTGCCACCAGCCTCGGGACTAGCGGGGTCTACGAGCAGTACTTC

D: .
V: TRBV7-9
J: TRBJ1-2
size: .
CDR3: CASSATGLFSYGYTF
DNA: TGTGCCAGCAGCGCCACAGGGCTTTTTAGCTATGGCTACACCTTC

D: .
V: TRBV7-2
J: TRBJ2-3
size: many
CDR3: CASSLDGADTQYF
DNA: TGTGCCAGCAGCTTAGACGGGGCAGATACGCAGTATTTT

D: .
V: TRBV27
J: TRBJ1-2
size: few
CDR3: CASSLVPRLWGYTF
DNA: TGTGCCAGCAGTTTAGTACCCAGATTGTGGGGCTACACCTTC

D: .
V: TRBV3-1
J: TRBJ2-7
size: .
CDR3: CASSQAGAAHEQYF
DNA: TGTGCCAGCAGCCAAGCTGGGGCCGCCCACGAGCAGTACTTC

D: TRBD1
V: TRBV7-9
J: TRBJ1-2
size: .
CDR3: CASSFRDRELFGYTF
DNA: TGTGCCAGCAGCTTCCGGGACAGGGAATTGTTTGGCTACACCTTC

D: TRBD1
V: TRBV7-3
J: TRBJ2-5
size: few
CDR3: CASSSGTGGAETQYF
DNA: TGTGCCAGCAGCTCCGGGACAGGGGGCGCGGAGACCCAGTACTTC

D: .
V: TRBV7-8
J: TRBJ2-5
size: many
CDR3: CASSPPAGGQETQYF
DNA: TGTGCCAGCAGCCCGCCAGCGGGCGGGCAAGAGACCCAGTACTTC

D: .
V: TRBV7-9
J: TRBJ1-1
size: few
CDR3: CASSSFETGNTEAFF
DNA: TGTGCCAGCAGCAGCTTCGAAACGGGAAACACTGAAGCTTTCTTT

D: TRBD2
V: TRBV20-1
J: TRBJ2-3
size: .
CDR3: CSAARLAGDTQYF
DNA: TGCAGTGCGGCTAGACTAGCTGGAGATACGCAGTATTTT

D: .
V: TRBV19
J: TRBJ2-2
size: once
CDR3: CASSMGGELFF
DNA: TGTGCCAGTAGTATGGGTGGGGAGCTGTTTTTT

D: .
V: TRBV5-1
J: TRBJ1-1
size: .
CDR3: CASSLDRTDLEAFF
DNA: TGCGCCAGCAGCTTGGATAGGACGGACCTTGAAGCTTTCTTT

D: TRBD2
V: TRBV7-3
J: TRBJ2-1
size: few
CDR3: CASSQEAGIAGGNEQFF
DNA: TGTGCCAGCAGCCAAGAGGCGGGAATAGCGGGGGGCAATGAGCAGTTCTTC

D: .
V: TRBV19
J: TRBJ2-2
size: .
CDR3: CASIPGRSTGELFF
DNA: TGTGCCAGTATCCCAGGACGGAGCACCGGGGAGCTGTTTTTT